Listed below are T cell receptor beta chains from one sample, sequenced in a study of blood T cell repertoires in COVID-19. Sequencing was performed with immunoSEQ multiplex PCR; in TCRdb, only in-frame clones are kept and a portion is missing. The repertoire has 200,000 to 300,000 clones, 84% of them found once; the top ten carry around 4%. Sequenced material: peripheral blood. These receptors were obtained from a man in his 60s with acute or convalescent COVID-19. CDR3s include the opening cysteine and the closing phenylalanine or tryptophan. Fields, in order: J gene, V gene, clone size, D gene, CDR3 length, CDR3 protein, CDR3 DNA. The D gene is left open where the match is weak. Clone size is stated in some rows and not others, as once, few, many or a class when expanded.

TRBJ2-1,TRBV19,NA,TRBD1,16,CASSPGQGVNYNEQFF,TGTGCCAGTAGTCCGGGACAGGGGGTTAACTACAATGAGCAGTTCTTC
TRBJ2-1,TRBV27,NA,TRBD2,17,CASSARLAGSSYNEQFF,TGTGCCAGCAGCGCCCGACTAGCGGGCAGCTCCTACAATGAGCAGTTCTTC
TRBJ2-7,TRBV21-1,once,NA,13,CASPKSRNYEQYF,TGTGCCAGCCCCAAGAGTAGAAACTACGAGCAGTACTTC
TRBJ1-2,TRBV6-5,NA,NA,14,CASSYFAGGGGYTF,TGTGCCAGCAGTTACTTCGCGGGGGGTGGCGGCTACACCTTC
TRBJ1-5,TRBV19,NA,NA,13,CASSIVEGQPQHF,TGTGCCAGTAGTATAGTGGAGGGGCAGCCCCAGCATTTT
TRBJ2-5,TRBV18,NA,TRBD2,15,CASSPAGGRWETQYF,TGTGCCAGCTCACCTGCGGGAGGCAGATGGGAGACCCAGTACTTC
TRBJ2-3,TRBV6-5,once,NA,15,CASSSQGFSTDTQYF,TGTGCCAGCAGTTCACAGGGATTTTCCACAGATACGCAGTATTTT
TRBJ1-2,TRBV5-1,once,NA,14,CASQGSGATYGYTF,TGCGCCAGCCAGGGGTCAGGGGCCACCTATGGCTACACCTTC
TRBJ2-7,TRBV4-2,NA,TRBD2,15,CASSRESGGPYEQYF,TGTGCCAGCAGCCGCGAAAGCGGGGGCCCCTACGAGCAGTACTTC
TRBJ2-3,TRBV4-3,NA,TRBD2,19,CASSQEGLLAGMYPDTQYF,TGCGCCAGCAGCCAGGAAGGGTTACTAGCGGGAATGTACCCAGATACGCAGTATTTT
TRBJ2-3,TRBV13,NA,NA,16,CASSQINRVSTDTQYF,TGTGCCAGCAGCCAAATTAACAGGGTATCCACAGATACGCAGTATTTT
TRBJ2-3,TRBV30,NA,NA,14,CAWSRAEGTDTQYF,TGTGCCTGGAGTCGCGCCGAGGGCACAGATACGCAGTATTTT
TRBJ2-3,TRBV13,NA,TRBD2,18,CASSSSRLRREGRDTQYF,TGTGCCAGCAGCTCCTCTAGGCTAAGGCGGGAGGGCCGTGATACGCAGTATTTT
TRBJ1-1,TRBV4-1,few,NA,15,CASSQMGGANTEAFF,TGCGCCAGCAGCCAGATGGGAGGTGCGAACACTGAAGCTTTCTTT
TRBJ1-1,TRBV2,NA,TRBD1,15,CASLLGQGMNTEAFF,TGTGCCAGCCTACTCGGACAGGGAATGAACACTGAAGCTTTCTTT
TRBJ1-5,TRBV30,NA,TRBD1,12,CAWGQVGRPQHF,TGTGCCTGGGGACAGGTCGGGAGGCCCCAGCATTTT